These 30 T cell receptor beta chains share one sample of origin, sequenced in a study of blood T cell repertoires in COVID-19 (dated by TCRdb to about 2020). The library relied on the immunoSEQ multiplex PCR assay. TCRdb re-hosts the immuneACCESS table, in-frame sequences only. Its copies lack some clones; in the studies checked, an unresolved V gene accounts for under half of them, and the cause for the rest is not known. The table for this sample lists around 50,000 clones; approximately 87% of them were counted only once. Jointly, the top ten make up 4.7% of the sample. Source material: peripheral blood. These TCRs come from a man aged 35-49 years with active COVID-19.

The CDR3 region is CASSFGEGQADTQYF. The CDR3 nucleotides are TGTGCCAGCAGTTTTGGGGAGGGACAAGCAGATACGCAGTATTTT. V and J are TRBV28 and TRBJ2-3; maybe TRBD2 (7 bases). Germline V gene lookup returns CDR1 MDHEN and CDR2 SYDVKM. V lost 3 bases and J lost 4, with 14 bases in between. The CDR3 has 15 residues.

The rearrangement uses TRBV23-1 and TRBJ2-7, with 7 bases matching TRBD2. TRBV23-1 is an open reading frame whose function is uncertain. CDR3 size: 13 residues. The V and J ends lost 6 bases and 1 base, in that order; junction bases with no gene match: 3. CDR3 coding DNA: TGCGCCAGCAGGAAGGGACTATCCTACGAGCAGTACTTC. As protein: CASRKGLSYEQYF.

This sequence joins TRBV28 and TRBJ2-7; TRBD2 is a possible D gene (5 bases). The germline gives CDR1 MDHEN, CDR2 SYDVKM. The ends were cut back, 7 bases at V and 5 bases at J, with 18 bases in the middle. The CDR3 runs 14 residues. CDR3 in amino acids: CASTFDPGKDEQYF. Written as DNA, the CDR3 is TGTGCCAGCACCTTCGACCCCGGGAAGGACGAGCAGTACTTC.

The genes are TRBV14 and TRBJ1-2; 7 positions match TRBD1. Trimming took 4 bases from V and 4 from J; bases not matched to a gene: 6. CDR1 SGHDN and CDR2 FVKESK come from the germline V gene. This CDR3 is 14 amino acids long. In DNA, the CDR3 is TGTGCCAGCAGCCTCCCCGGGACAGCCTATGGCTACACCTTC. Translated: CASSLPGTAYGYTF.

The rearrangement links TRBV6-5 to TRBJ2-1; 11 bases align to TRBD2. The CDR3 is 14 amino acids. V shed 2 bases and J 9 bases; nucleotides not matched to a gene: 3. Germline-derived CDR1 and CDR2 are MNHEY and SVGAGI. CDR3 protein: CASSYGLAGGEQFF. The CDR3 nucleotides read TGTGCCAGCAGTTACGGGCTAGCGGGAGGTGAGCAGTTCTTC.

V is TRBV5-1 and J is TRBJ1-1; D uncertain. This CDR3 is 14 amino acids long. Germline V gene data show CDR1 as SGHRS and CDR2 as YFSETQ. V lost 2 bases and J lost 0, with 8 bases in between. The CDR3 loop is CASSLGGMNTEAFF. CDR3 sequence (DNA): TGCGCCAGCAGCTTAGGAGGCATGAACACTGAAGCTTTCTTT. The full variable domain, its missing parts supplied by reference TRBV5-1 and TRBJ1-1, is KAGVTQTPRYLIKTRGQQVTLSCSPISGHRSVSWYQQTPGQGLQFLFEYFSETQRNKGNFPGRFSGRQFSNSRSEMNVSTLELGDSALYLCASSLGGMNTEAFFGQGTRLTVV.

The genes are TRBV3-1 (or the pseudogene TRBV3-2) and TRBJ1-3; D call uncertain. The CDR3 runs 13 residues. Germline loops: CDR1 LGHDT, CDR2 YNNKEL (reference sequence). V was pared by 4 bases and J by 1 base, with 5 bases between. The CDR3: CASSRTSGNTIYF. CDR3 nucleotide sequence: TGTGCCAGCAGCCGAACTTCTGGAAACACCATATATTTT.

This sequence joins TRBV27 and TRBJ1-2; D ambiguous. Germline-derived CDR1 and CDR2 are MNHEY and SMNVEV (reference sequence). The V end was cut by 8 bases, the J end by 0 bases, with 13 bases between. CDR3 size: 14 residues. CDR3: CASASVGANYGYTF. CDR3 nucleotides: TGTGCCAGCGCGTCAGTCGGGGCTAACTATGGCTACACCTTC.

The chain has TRBV5-1 and TRBJ2-2; TRBD2 might be the D (6 bases). CDR1 is SGHRS and CDR2 is YFSETQ in the germline V gene. CDR3 length: 14 residues. Between the trimmed V and J ends, which lost 3 bases and 0 bases, there was a span of 6 bases. CDR3: CASSWTTNTGELFF. Here the CDR3 DNA reads TGCGCCAGCAGCTGGACTACGAACACCGGGGAGCTGTTTTTT.

J is TRBJ2-7 and V is TRBV7-2, with TRBD2 matching 15 bases. The germline V gene encodes CDR1 SGHTA and CDR2 FQGNSA. The CDR3 is 16 residues long. J gave up 2 bases and V 3 bases, and 2 bases lay outside the gene matches. CDR3 protein: CASSLGLAGGPYEQYF. DNA of the CDR3: TGTGCCAGCAGCTTGGGACTAGCGGGAGGTCCCTACGAGCAGTACTTC.

V usage is TRBV7-9 and J usage is TRBJ1-5; D may be TRBD1 (6 bases). The germline gives CDR1 SEHNR, CDR2 FQNEAQ (reference sequence). The CDR3 runs 14 residues. V lost 1 base and J 5 bases, leaving 9 bases between the germline ends. For the CDR3, the DNA is TGTGCCAGCAGCTTAGGGGGGCTAGATCAGCCCCAGCATTTT. This encodes CASSLGGLDQPQHF.

The rearrangement joins TRBV19 to TRBJ1-4, with D perhaps TRBD1 (5 bases). V was clipped by 8 bases and J by 6 bases, with 13 bases between them. This CDR3 has 13 residues. Germline V gives CDR1 LNHDA, CDR2 SQIVND (reference sequence). The CDR3 region is CASAGRGDEKLFF. The CDR3, as DNA: TGTGCCAGTGCGGGAAGGGGCGATGAAAAACTGTTTTTT.

The table lists this clone with a count of one. The V and J genes are TRBV27 and TRBJ1-2, with a possible D match to TRBD1 (6 bases). CDR3 length equals 17 residues. The V end was cut by 4 bases, the J end by 0 bases, with 18 bases between. Germline V lookup: CDR1 MNHEY, CDR2 SMNVEV (reference sequence). CDR3 loop: CASSYSLRGATNYGYTF. Written as DNA, the CDR3 is TGTGCCAGCAGTTATTCCCTCAGGGGAGCTACTAACTATGGCTACACCTTC.

The chain is built from TRBV29-1 and TRBJ2-3; D perhaps matches TRBD1 (7 bases). In germline, CDR1 is SQVTM, CDR2 ANQGSEA. V shed 0 bases and J shed 0 bases, with 13 bases lying between them. CDR3 length equals 16 residues. In nucleotides, the CDR3 is TGCAGCGTTGAAGAGCCGGCAGGGGGGAGCACAGATACGCAGTATTTT. This gives the protein CSVEEPAGGSTDTQYF.

V is TRBV11-2 and J is TRBJ2-7; 9 bases line up with TRBD1. Germline CDR1 is SGHAT and CDR2 is FQNNGV. V gave up 3 bases and J gave up 3 bases; unmatched junction bases: 6. The CDR3 sequence is 15 residues long. CDR3 region: CASSFTGTGRYEQYF. The CDR3, as DNA: TGTGCCAGCAGCTTTACCGGGACAGGGCGCTACGAGCAGTACTTC.

The V gene is TRBV7-2, the J gene TRBJ1-4; D may be TRBD1 (6 bases). CDR3 length: 14 amino acids. The V end was cut by 4 bases, the J end by 8 bases, with 14 bases between. From germline, CDR1 is SGHTA and CDR2 FQGNSA. CDR3 region: CASSSHRAYEKLFF. For the CDR3, the DNA is TGTGCCAGCAGCTCCCACAGGGCCTACGAAAAACTGTTTTTT.

The chain combines TRBV27 with TRBJ2-2, with 8 positions matching TRBD2. CDR1 is MNHEY and CDR2 is SMNVEV in the germline V gene (reference sequence). The CDR3 consists of 16 residues. The ends lost 6 bases at V and 3 bases at J; junction bases unmatched: 9. CDR3: CASRVRGREDTGELFF. CDR3 DNA sequence: TGTGCCAGCAGAGTCAGAGGGCGGGAGGACACCGGGGAGCTGTTTTTT.

This rearrangement joins TRBV28 to TRBJ2-1; D is ambiguous. With 4 bases removed from V and 7 bases from J, the gap between germline ends came to 11 bases. CDR1 is MDHEN, CDR2 SYDVKM, per germline. There are 13 residues in the CDR3. CDR3 in amino acids: CASSSISANEQFF. The CDR3 nucleotides are TGTGCCAGCAGTTCGATAAGCGCTAATGAGCAGTTCTTC.

The V and J genes are TRBV2 and TRBJ2-5, with 10 bases lining up with TRBD2. The CDR3 is 16 residues long. V dropped 4 bases and J dropped 2; count of bases not matched to a gene: 7. Germline values: CDR1 SNHLY, CDR2 FYNNEI. CDR3 in DNA: TGTGCCAGCAGTGCTCACAGACTAGCGGGTCAAGAGACCCAGTACTTC. Its translation is CASSAHRLAGQETQYF.

The chain links TRBV28 to TRBJ2-1; 10 bases line up with TRBD2. CDR3 size: 17 residues. The germline V gene encodes CDR1 MDHEN and CDR2 SYDVKM. J was trimmed by 10 bases and V by 4 bases; bases with no gene match: 16. As DNA, the CDR3 is TGTGCCAGCAGTTCGCCGGGGTCTAGCGGGGGACCCCGAGAGCAGTTCTTC. As protein: CASSSPGSSGGPREQFF.

The gene calls are TRBV24-1 and TRBJ2-2; 13 positions agree with TRBD2. Trimming removed 1 base from V and 5 bases from J; junction bases left unmatched: 12. Germline V gene sequence: CDR1 KGHDR, CDR2 SFDVKD. The CDR3 runs 20 residues. CDR3 sequence reads: CATSDLPPGLAGVSTGELFF. As DNA, the CDR3 is TGTGCCACCAGTGATTTACCCCCTGGACTAGCGGGAGTGAGTACCGGGGAGCTGTTTTTT.

The genes are TRBV6-5 and TRBJ2-2; possibly TRBD2 for D (6 bases). The V gene's germline CDR1 is MNHEY and CDR2 SVGAGI. V lost 11 bases and J lost 6, with 19 bases in between. This CDR3 spans 14 amino acids. CDR3 region: CALRWRAGAGELFF. The DNA for the CDR3 is TGTGCCCTACGGTGGAGGGCTGGCGCCGGGGAGCTGTTTTTT.

J is TRBJ1-1 and V is TRBV19, with 7 bases identical to TRBD1. Germline V lookup: CDR1 LNHDA, CDR2 SQIVND (reference sequence). The CDR3 extends over 13 amino acids. Trimming removed 4 bases from V and 7 bases from J; junction bases left unmatched: 6. CDR3: CASSTTGAYEAFF. DNA of the CDR3: TGTGCCAGTAGTACAACAGGGGCCTATGAAGCTTTCTTT.

The chain recombines TRBV5-5 with TRBJ1-1, with D possibly TRBD1 on 5 matching bases. Per germline, CDR1 SGHKS and CDR2 YYEKEE (reference sequence). Trimming removed 5 bases from V and 5 bases from J, with 16 bases in between. This CDR3 region has 14 residues. CDR3 nucleotides: TGTGCCAGCAGGCCCCGGGGGGGAGGGACTGAAGCTTTCTTT. Its translation is CASRPRGGGTEAFF.

There are a few counts of this clone. The chain employs TRBV19 and TRBJ1-5; 12 nucleotides agree with TRBD1. The J segment lost 6 bases and the V segment lost 9 bases, leaving 21 bases of the junction unmatched. Germline assignment: CDR1 LNHDA and CDR2 SQIVND (reference sequence). The CDR3 runs 19 residues. As DNA, the CDR3 is TGTGCCAGCCACCGATCGGGACAGGGGGCCCTCGGCCACGGTCAGCCCCAGCATTTT. Translated, it gives CASHRSGQGALGHGQPQHF.

The chain has TRBV5-1 and TRBJ2-2; the D gene is possibly TRBD2 (5 bases). The V gene's germline CDR1 is SGHRS and CDR2 YFSETQ. The CDR3 consists of 15 residues. V was pared by 2 bases and J by 5 bases, with 13 bases between. DNA for the CDR3: TGCGCCAGCAGCTTCGCTGACACTAGAACCGGGGAGCTGTTTTTT. This gives the protein CASSFADTRTGELFF. The full variable domain, in which reference TRBV5-1 and TRBJ2-2 provide the parts outside the CDR3, is KAGVTQTPRYLIKTRGQQVTLSCSPISGHRSVSWYQQTPGQGLQFLFEYFSETQRNKGNFPGRFSGRQFSNSRSEMNVSTLELGDSALYLCASSFADTRTGELFFGEGSRLTVL.

V gene TRBV6-1 combines with J gene TRBJ1-2, with D possibly being TRBD1 (5 bases). This CDR3 is 13 amino acids long. Germline CDR1 MNHNS, CDR2 SASEGT. The V and J ends lost 1 base and 8 bases respectively, with 11 bases between them. CDR3 sequence (DNA): TGTGCCAGCAGTGAAGGAGGTCGGGGGGGCTACACCTTC. It codes for CASSEGGRGGYTF.

J is TRBJ2-6 and V is TRBV9; 9 nucleotides line up with TRBD1. This CDR3 spans 18 amino acids. The V gene's germline CDR1 is SGDLS and CDR2 YYNGEE. After removal of 2 bases from V and 0 bases from J, the junction contained 6 bases not matched to a gene. The CDR3 DNA sequence: TGTGCCAGCAGCGTGAGCGGGACAGGGTACTCTGGGGCCAACGTCCTGACTTTC. This sequence encodes CASSVSGTGYSGANVLTF. The full variable domain, with the rest looked up from reference TRBV9 and TRBJ2-6, is DSGVTQTPKHLITATGQRVTLRCSPRSGDLSVYWYQQSLDQGLQFLIQYYNGEERAKGNILERFSAQQFPDLHSELNLSSLELGDSALYFCASSVSGTGYSGANVLTFGAGSRLTVL.

V usage is TRBV3-1 (or the pseudogene TRBV3-2) and J usage is TRBJ1-5, with D uncertain. CDR3 length: 13 amino acids. The germline V and J ends were trimmed by 0 bases and 6 bases, with 6 bases remaining between them. Per germline, CDR1 LGHDT and CDR2 YNNKEL (reference sequence). The CDR3 loop reads CASSQDLSQPQHF. CDR3 DNA: TGTGCCAGCAGCCAAGATCTGTCTCAGCCCCAGCATTTT.

The chain combines TRBV11-2 with TRBJ2-5; weak D call: TRBD2 (6 bases). Germline CDR1 and CDR2: SGHAT and FQNNGV. The germline V and J ends were trimmed by 2 bases and 2 bases, with 15 bases remaining between them. The CDR3 covers 16 residues. CDR3 sequence reads: CASSLRREQRQETQYF. CDR3 sequence (DNA): TGTGCCAGCAGCTTACGGCGGGAACAGCGGCAAGAGACCCAGTACTTC.